This T cell receptor beta chain appears in the sequencing data of a study of blood T cell repertoires in COVID-19 (dated by TCRdb to 2020 to 2021). With respect to the entire study: Samples covering the acute and convalescent phases of COVID-19 were provided by collaborators in the United States, Italy and Spain. The material from the prospective study consisted of cDNA or gDNA derived from T cells, B-cell-depleted T cells, or PBMCs. Subjects who had been exposed to COVID-19, were actively infected with it, or had recovered from it provided the deeply sampled blood TCRbeta repertoires that made up the dataset. The repertoires were released in a freely available public database intended as a resource for research on the immune response to SARS-CoV-2. The samples were drawn from two sources: the first 160 participants of the ongoing ImmuneRACE study, and 950 to 1,500 subjects contributed by 6 global collaborators. Nearly every sample came with metadata listing a de-identified subject ID, COVID-19 status, age in years and sex. Where HLA class I and class II types were available, the types were taken from metadata supplied by the sample provider, not from assay-based typing.

Trimming removed 6 bases from V and 0 bases from J, leaving 6 bases between the germline ends. The germline V gene yields MNHEY for CDR1 and SVGAGI for CDR2. The CDR3 contains 13 residues, cysteine and phenylalanine counted. Here the CDR3 DNA is all that survives: 39 bases in frame from base 1. TCRbeta CDR3 regions were amplified from genomic DNA by means of the immunoSEQ Assay, a bias-controlled multiplex PCR. Concerning the study's data processing: The number of nucleated cells in each sample was estimated by amplification of reference gene primers within the assay. Sequence reads were collapsed and filtered to measure the absolute abundance of every unique TCRbeta CDR3 rearrangement. Productive Simpson clonality was computed per sample as the square root of Simpson's diversity index over productive rearrangements. The table comes from immuneACCESS by way of TCRdb, which keeps in-frame sequences with V and J called. Part of the clones is missing from these tables; in studies checked, under half for an unresolved V gene and the rest for unknown reasons. D and trimming were read from the DNA, whereas the V and J calls and clone size are those reported in that table. The sample includes 120,000 or so clones, with approximately 71% observed a single time. The top ten hold approximately 2.1% of the sample.

Each collaborating institution followed its own protocols to collect whole blood in K2EDTA tubes. For TCRbeta analysis, collaborator samples were shipped as frozen whole blood, as isolated PBMCs, or as DNA extracted from either sample type. With regard to this clone: Its target antigen remains unknown. There are no base qualities to consult, and no much larger clone falls within one base.

Findings and caveats that apply to the study as a whole: The quantity of clinical and demographic metadata differed by source and by participant and was supplied without curation.

This clonotype was obtained from a woman in her 70s with acute or convalescent COVID-19. The chain joins TRBV6-5 to TRBJ1-3, with no reliable assignment of the D segment. The material sequenced was peripheral blood. CDR3 loop: CASRRSSGNTIYF. The nucleotide sequence is given as TGTGCCAGCAGACGGTCCTCTGGAAACACCATATATTTT.